This TCR beta chain was obtained from a study of regulatory T cells in long-lasting Graves disease. Described time point: newly diagnosed GD, antithyroid drugs for less than 3 months. The TCR library used RNA extracted from PBMCs. Criteria from the American Thyroid Association guidelines were applied to diagnose Graves' disease. In building TCR beta libraries, iRepertoire HTBI primers were used together with Arm-PCR of CDR3 regions. TCRdb processed the multiplex PCR reads anew with MiXCR; each CDR3 protein has one entry. This sample has 500,000 or so distinct CDR3 sequences, with approximately 15% found just once. CDR1 and CDR2 from the germline V gene are MRHNA and SNTAGT. The CDR3 spans 14 residues. Trimming cost V 5 bases and J 2 bases, with 9 bases left between them. These same records also appear under a second study, on T cells in Graves' hyperthyroidism and ophthalmopathy.

This chain connects TRBV6-4 to TRBJ1-4; D perhaps matches TRBD1 (5 bases). The specimen was peripheral blood mononuclear cells (PBMCs), collected at new diagnosis, from a patient treated with antithyroid drugs. The TCR sequence derives from a woman aged 45-65 years with Graves disease. The CDR3 loop is CASSWQGTNEKLFF. The CDR3 DNA sequence: TGTGCCAGCAGTTGGCAGGGCACTAATGAAAAACTGTTTTTT.